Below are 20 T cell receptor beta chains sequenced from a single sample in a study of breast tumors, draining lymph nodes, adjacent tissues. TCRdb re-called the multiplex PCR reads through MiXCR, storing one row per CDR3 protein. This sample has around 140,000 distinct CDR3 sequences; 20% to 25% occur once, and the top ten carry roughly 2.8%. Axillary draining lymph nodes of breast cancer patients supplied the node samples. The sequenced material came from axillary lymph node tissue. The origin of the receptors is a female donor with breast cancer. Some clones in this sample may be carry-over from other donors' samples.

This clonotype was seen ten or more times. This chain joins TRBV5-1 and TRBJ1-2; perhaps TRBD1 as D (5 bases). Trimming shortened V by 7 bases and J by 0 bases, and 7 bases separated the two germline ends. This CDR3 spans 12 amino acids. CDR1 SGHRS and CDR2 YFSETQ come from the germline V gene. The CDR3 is CASRGTNYGYTF. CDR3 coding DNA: TGCGCCAGCCGGGGCACTAACTATGGCTACACCTTC.

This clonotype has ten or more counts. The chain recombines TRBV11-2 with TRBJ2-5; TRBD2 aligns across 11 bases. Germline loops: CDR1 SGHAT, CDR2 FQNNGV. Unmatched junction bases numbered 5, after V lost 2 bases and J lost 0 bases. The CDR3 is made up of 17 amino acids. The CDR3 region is CASSLPPTSGNQETQYF. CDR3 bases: TGTGCCAGCAGCTTACCTCCGACTAGCGGGAACCAAGAGACCCAGTACTTC.

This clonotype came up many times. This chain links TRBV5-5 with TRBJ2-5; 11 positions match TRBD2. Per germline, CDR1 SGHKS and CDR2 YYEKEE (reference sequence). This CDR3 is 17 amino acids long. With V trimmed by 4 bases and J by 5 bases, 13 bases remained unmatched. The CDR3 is CASSIRLAGTQLETQYF. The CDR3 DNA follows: TGTGCCAGCAGCATAAGACTAGCGGGAACGCAATTGGAGACCCAGTACTTC.

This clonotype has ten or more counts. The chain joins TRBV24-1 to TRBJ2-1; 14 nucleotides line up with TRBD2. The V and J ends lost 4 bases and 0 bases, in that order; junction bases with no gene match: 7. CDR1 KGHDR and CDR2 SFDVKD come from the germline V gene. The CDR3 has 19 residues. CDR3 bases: TGTGCCACCAGTGAACCGCCCGGGACTAGCGGGAGCTCCTACAATGAGCAGTTCTTC. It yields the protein CATSEPPGTSGSSYNEQFF.

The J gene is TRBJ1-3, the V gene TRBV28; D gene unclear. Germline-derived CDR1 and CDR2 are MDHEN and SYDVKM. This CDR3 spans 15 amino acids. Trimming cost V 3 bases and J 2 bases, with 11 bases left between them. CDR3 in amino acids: CASSFKIFPGNTIYF. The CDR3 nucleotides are TGTGCCAGCAGTTTTAAGATATTCCCTGGAAACACCATATATTTT.

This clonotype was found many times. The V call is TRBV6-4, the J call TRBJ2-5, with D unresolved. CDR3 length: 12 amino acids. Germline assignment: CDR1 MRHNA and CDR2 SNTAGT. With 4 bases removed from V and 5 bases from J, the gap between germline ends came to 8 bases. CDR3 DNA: TGTGCCAGCAGTGGTGGGCTCGAGACCCAGTACTTC. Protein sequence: CASSGGLETQYF.

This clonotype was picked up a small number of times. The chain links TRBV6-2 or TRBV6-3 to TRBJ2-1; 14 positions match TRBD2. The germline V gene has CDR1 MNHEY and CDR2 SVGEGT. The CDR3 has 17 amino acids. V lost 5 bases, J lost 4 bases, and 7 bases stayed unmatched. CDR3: CASSRLAGGSGYNEQFF. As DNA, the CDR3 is TGTGCCAGCAGTAGACTAGCGGGAGGGAGTGGTTACAATGAGCAGTTCTTC.

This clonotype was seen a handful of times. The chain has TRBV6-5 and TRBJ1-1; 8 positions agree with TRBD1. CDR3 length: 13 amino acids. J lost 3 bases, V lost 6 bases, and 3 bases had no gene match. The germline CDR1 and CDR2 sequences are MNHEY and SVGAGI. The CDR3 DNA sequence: TGTGCCAGCAGGGACAGGGTGTACACTGAAGCTTTCTTT. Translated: CASRDRVYTEAFF.

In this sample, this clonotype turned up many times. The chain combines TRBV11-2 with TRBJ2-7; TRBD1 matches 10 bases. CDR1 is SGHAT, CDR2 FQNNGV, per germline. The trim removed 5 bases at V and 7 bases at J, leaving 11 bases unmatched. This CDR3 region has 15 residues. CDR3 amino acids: CASSPPRTGGGEQYF. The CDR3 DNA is TGTGCCAGCAGCCCCCCGCGGACAGGGGGAGGAGAGCAGTACTTC.

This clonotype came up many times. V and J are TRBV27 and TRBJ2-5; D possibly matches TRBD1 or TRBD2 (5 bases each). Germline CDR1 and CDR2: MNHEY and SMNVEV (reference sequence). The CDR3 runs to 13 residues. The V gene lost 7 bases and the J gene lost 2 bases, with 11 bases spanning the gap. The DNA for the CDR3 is TGTGCCAGCAAGGCAGGGACGCAAGAGACCCAGTACTTC. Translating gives CASKAGTQETQYF.

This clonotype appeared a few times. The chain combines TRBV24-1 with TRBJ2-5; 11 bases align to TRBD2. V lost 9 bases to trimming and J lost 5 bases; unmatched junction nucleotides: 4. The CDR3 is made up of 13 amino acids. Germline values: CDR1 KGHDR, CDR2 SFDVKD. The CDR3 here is CATGLAGGETQYF. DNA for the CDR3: TGTGCCACCGGACTAGCGGGCGGGGAGACCCAGTACTTC.

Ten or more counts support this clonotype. The CDR3 region has the DNA TGTGCCAGCAAGACGGGAAGGCAATCTGGCAATGAGCAGTTCTTC. Protein sequence: CASKTGRQSGNEQFF. The gene calls are TRBV6-1 and TRBJ2-1; maybe TRBD2 (5 bases). V lost 7 bases to trimming and J lost 6 bases, with 19 bases between them. The CDR3 length is 15 residues. Germline CDR1 is MNHNS and CDR2 is SASEGT.

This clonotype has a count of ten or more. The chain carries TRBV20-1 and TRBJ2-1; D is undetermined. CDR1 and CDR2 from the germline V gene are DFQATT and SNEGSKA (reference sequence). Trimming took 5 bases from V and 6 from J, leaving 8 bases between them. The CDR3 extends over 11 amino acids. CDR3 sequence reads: CSAHKINEQFF. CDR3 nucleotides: TGCAGTGCTCATAAGATCAATGAGCAGTTCTTC.

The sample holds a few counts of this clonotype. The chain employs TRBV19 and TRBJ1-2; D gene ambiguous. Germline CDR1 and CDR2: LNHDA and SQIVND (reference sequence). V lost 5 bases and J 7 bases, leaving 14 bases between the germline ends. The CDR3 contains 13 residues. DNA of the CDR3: TGTGCCAGTAGTTCCATTAACCAGAGTGGCTACACCTTC. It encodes CASSSINQSGYTF. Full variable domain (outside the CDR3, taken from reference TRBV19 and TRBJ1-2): DGGITQSPKYLFRKEGQNVTLSCEQNLNHDAMYWYRQDPGQGLRLIYYSQIVNDFQKGDIAEGYSVSREKKESFPLTVTSAQKNPTAFYLCASSSINQSGYTFGSGTRLTVV.

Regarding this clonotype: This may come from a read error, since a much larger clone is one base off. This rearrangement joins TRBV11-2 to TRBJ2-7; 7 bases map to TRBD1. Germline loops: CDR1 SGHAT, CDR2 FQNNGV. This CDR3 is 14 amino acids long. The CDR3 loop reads CASSTGTAIYEQCF. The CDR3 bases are TGTGCCAGCAGCACCGGGACAGCAATCTACGAGCAGTGCTTC. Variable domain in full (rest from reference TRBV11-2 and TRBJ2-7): EAGVAQSPRYKIIEKRQSVAFWCNPISGHATLYWYQQILGQGPKLLIQFQNNGVVDDSQLPKDRFSAERLKGVDSTLKIQPAKLEDSAVYLCASSTGTAIYEQCFGPGTRLTVT.

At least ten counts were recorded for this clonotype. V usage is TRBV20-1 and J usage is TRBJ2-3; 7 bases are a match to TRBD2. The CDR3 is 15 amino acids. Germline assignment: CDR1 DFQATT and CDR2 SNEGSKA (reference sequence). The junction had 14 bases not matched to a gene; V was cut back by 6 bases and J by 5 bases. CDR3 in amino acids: CSAQRAAGVVDTQYF. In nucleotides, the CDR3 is TGCAGTGCGCAGCGGGCCGCGGGAGTTGTAGATACGCAGTATTTT.

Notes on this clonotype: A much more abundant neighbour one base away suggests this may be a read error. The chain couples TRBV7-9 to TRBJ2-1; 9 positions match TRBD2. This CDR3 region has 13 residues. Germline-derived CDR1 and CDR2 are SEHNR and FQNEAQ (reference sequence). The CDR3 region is CASSSSGTGEQSF. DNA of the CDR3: TGTGCCAGCAGTTCTAGCGGGACCGGTGAGCAGTCCTTC.

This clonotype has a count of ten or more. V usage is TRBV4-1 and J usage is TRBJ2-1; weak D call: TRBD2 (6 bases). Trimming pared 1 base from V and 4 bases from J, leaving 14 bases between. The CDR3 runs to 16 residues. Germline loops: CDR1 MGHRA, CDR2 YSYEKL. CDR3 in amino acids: CASSQVGGGSYNEQFF. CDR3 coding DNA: TGCGCCAGCAGCCAAGTCGGTGGAGGGTCATACAATGAGCAGTTCTTC.

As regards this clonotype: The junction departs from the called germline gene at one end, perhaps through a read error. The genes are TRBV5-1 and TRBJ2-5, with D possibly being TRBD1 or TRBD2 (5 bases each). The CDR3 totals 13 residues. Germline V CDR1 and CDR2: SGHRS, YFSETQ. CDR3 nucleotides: TGCGCAAGCAGCTTGGCCGACGGGGCCCTTTGGTTCTTC. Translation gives CASSLADGALWFF. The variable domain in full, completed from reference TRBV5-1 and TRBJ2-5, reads KAGVTQTPRYLIKTRGQQVTLSCSPISGHRSVSWYQQTPGQGLQFLFEYFSETQRNKGNFPGRFSGRQFSNSRSEMNVSTLELGDSALYLCASSLADGALWFFGPGTRLLVL.

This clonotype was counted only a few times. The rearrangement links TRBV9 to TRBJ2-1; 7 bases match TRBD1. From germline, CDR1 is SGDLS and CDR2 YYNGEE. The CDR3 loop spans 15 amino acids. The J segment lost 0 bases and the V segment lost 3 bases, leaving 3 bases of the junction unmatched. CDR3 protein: CASSGRDSSYNEQFF. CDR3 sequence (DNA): TGTGCCAGCAGCGGCCGGGACAGCTCCTACAATGAGCAGTTCTTC.